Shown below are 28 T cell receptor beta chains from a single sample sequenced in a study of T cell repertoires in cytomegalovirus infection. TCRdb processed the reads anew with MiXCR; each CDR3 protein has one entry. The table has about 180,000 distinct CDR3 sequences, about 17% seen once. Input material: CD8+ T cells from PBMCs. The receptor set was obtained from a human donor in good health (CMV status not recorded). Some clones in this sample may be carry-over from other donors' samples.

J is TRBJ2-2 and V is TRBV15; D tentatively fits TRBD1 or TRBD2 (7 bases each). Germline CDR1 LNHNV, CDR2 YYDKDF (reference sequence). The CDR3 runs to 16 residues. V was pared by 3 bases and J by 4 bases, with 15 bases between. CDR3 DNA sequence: TGTGCCACCAGCAGTCCACAGGGGAGGGCCACCGGGGAGCTGTTTTTT. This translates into CATSSPQGRATGELFF.

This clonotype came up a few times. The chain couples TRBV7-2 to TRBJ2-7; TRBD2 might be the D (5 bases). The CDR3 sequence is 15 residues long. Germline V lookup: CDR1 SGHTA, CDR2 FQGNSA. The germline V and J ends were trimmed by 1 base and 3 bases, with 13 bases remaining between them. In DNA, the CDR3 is TGTGCCAGCAGCTTAGTGCCGGAGGTGGGCTACGAGCAGTACTTC. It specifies CASSLVPEVGYEQYF.

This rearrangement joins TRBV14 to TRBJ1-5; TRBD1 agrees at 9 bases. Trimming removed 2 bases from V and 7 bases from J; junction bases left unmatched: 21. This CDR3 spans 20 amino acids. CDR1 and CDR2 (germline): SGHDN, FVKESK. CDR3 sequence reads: CASSQMPGQGLPIAWQPQHF. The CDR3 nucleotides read TGTGCCAGCAGCCAAATGCCGGGACAGGGCCTACCCATAGCTTGGCAGCCCCAGCATTTT.

Here the CDR3 DNA reads TGTGCCAGCAGAGAGGGGGGTGGGACTGAAGCTTTCTTT. It specifies CASREGGGTEAFF. This chain connects TRBV12-3 or TRBV12-4 to TRBJ1-1; maybe TRBD1 (6 bases). This CDR3 has 13 amino acids. The germline V and J ends were trimmed by 6 bases and 5 bases, with 13 bases remaining between them.

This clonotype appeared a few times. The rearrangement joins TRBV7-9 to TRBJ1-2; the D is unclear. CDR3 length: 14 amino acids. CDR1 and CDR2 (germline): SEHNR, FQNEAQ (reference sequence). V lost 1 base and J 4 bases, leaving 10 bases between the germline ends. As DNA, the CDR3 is TGTGCCAGCAGCTTAGGGGTCAGCCCCTATGGCTACACCTTC. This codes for CASSLGVSPYGYTF.

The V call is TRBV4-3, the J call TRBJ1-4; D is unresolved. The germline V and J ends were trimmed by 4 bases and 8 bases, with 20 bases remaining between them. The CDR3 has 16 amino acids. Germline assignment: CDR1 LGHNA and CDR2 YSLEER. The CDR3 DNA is TGCGCCAGCAGCCCCCTCCCCGCGAGGGCCCTCGAAAAACTGTTTTTT. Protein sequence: CASSPLPARALEKLFF.

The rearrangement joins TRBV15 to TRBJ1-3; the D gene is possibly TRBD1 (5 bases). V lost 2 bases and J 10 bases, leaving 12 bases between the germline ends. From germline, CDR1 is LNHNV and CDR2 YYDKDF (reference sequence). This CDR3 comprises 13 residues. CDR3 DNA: TGTGCCACCAGCAGAACCTCGGGACTAACCATATATTTT. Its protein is CATSRTSGLTIYF.

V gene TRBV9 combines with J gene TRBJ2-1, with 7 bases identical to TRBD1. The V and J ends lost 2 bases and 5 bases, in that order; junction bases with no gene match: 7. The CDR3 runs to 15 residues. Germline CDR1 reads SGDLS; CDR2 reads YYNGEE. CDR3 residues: CASSVGWDSHNEQFF. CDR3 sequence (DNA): TGTGCCAGCAGCGTGGGTTGGGACAGCCACAATGAGCAGTTCTTC.

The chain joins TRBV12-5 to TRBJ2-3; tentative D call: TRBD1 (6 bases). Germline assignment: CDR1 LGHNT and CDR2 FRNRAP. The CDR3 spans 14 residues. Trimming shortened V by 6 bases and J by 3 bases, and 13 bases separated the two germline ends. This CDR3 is CASGQRQATDTQYF. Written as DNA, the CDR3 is TGTGCTAGTGGCCAGCGACAGGCAACAGATACGCAGTATTTT.

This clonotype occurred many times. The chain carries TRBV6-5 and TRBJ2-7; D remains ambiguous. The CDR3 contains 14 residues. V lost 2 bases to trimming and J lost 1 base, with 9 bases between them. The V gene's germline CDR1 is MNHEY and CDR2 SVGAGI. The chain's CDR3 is CASSYDGSSYEQYF. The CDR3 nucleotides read TGTGCCAGCAGTTACGACGGGTCTTCCTACGAGCAGTACTTC.

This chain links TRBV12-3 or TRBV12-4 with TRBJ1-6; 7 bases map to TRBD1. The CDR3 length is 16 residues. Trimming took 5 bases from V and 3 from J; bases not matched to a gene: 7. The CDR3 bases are TGTGCCAGCAGTCTCACCGGACAGGTCTATAATTCACCCCTCCACTTT. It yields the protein CASSLTGQVYNSPLHF.

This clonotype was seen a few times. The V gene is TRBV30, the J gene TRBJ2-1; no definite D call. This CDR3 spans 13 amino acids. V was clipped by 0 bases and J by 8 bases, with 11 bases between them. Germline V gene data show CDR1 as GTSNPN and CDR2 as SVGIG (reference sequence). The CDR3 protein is CAWSVHIGYEQFF. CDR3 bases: TGTGCCTGGAGTGTACACATTGGTTATGAGCAGTTCTTC.

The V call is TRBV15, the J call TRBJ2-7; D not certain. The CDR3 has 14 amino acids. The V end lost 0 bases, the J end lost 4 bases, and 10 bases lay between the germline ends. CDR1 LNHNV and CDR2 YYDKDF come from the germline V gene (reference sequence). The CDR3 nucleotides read TGTGCCACCAGCAGAGATCTCGGCGATTACGAGCAGTACTTC. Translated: CATSRDLGDYEQYF.

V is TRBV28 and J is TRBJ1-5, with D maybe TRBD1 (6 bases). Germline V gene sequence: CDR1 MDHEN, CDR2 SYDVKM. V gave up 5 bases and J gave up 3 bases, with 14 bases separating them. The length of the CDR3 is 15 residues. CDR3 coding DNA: TGTGCCAGCAGTACTGACAGGTATTCCAATCAGCCCCAGCATTTT. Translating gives CASSTDRYSNQPQHF.

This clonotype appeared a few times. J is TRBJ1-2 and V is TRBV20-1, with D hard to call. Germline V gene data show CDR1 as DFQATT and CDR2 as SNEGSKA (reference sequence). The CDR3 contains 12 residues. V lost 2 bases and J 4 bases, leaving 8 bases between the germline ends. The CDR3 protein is CSARSGGYGYTF. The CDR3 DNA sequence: TGCAGTGCTAGATCGGGTGGCTATGGCTACACCTTC.

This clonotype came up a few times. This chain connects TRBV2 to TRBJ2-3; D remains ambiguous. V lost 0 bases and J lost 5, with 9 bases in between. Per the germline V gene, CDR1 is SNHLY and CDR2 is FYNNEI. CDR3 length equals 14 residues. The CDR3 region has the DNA TGTGCCAGCAGTGAAGCGCTTACGGGAGATACGCAGTATTTT. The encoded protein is CASSEALTGDTQYF.

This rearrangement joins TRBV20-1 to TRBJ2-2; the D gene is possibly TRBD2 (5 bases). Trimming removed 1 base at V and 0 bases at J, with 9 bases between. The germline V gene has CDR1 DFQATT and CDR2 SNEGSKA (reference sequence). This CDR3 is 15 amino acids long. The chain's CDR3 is CSARAEGSNTGELFF. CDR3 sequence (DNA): TGCAGTGCTAGAGCCGAGGGATCGAACACCGGGGAGCTGTTTTTT.

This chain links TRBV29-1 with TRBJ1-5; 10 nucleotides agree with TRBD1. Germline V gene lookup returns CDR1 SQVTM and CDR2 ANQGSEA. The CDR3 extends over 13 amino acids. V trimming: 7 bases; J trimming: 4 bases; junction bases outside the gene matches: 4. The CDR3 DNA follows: TGCAGCGAGCGGACAGGGGGAAATCAGCCCCAGCATTTT. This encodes CSERTGGNQPQHF. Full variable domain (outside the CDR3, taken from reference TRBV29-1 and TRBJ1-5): SAVISQKPSRDICQRGTSLTIQCQVDSQVTMMFWYRQQPGQSLTLIATANQGSEATYESGFVIDKFPISRPNLTFSTLTVSNMSPEDSSIYLCSERTGGNQPQHFGDGTRLSIL.

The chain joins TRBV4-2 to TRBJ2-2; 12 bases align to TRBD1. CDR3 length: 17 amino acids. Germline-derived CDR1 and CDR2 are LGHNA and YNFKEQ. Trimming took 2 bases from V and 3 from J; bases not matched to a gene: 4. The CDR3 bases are TGTGCCAGCAGCCAAATGGGACAGGGGGCGGACACCGGGGAGCTGTTTTTT. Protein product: CASSQMGQGADTGELFF.

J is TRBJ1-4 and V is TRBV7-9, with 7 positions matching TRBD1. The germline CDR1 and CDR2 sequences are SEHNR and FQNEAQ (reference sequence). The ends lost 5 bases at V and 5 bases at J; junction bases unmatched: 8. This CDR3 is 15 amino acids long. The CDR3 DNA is TGTGCCAGCAGCGCCCAGGGGGGGTTAAATGAAAAACTGTTTTTT. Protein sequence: CASSAQGGLNEKLFF.

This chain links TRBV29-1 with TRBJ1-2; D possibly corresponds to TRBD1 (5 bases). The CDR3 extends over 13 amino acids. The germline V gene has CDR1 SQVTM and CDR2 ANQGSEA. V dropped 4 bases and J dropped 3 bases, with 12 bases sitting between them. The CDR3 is CSVVEGSDYGYTF. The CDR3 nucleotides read TGCAGCGTTGTAGAGGGGTCGGACTATGGCTACACCTTC.

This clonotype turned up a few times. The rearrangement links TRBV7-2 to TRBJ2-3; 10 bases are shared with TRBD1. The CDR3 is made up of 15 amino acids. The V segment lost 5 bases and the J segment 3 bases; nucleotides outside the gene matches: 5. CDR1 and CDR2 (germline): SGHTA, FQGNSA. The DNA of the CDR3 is TGTGCCAGCAGCCTTGTGGGACAGGGGACAGATACGCAGTATTTT. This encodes CASSLVGQGTDTQYF.

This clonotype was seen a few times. This CDR3 is CASSPTLAGGYTF. The CDR3 coding sequence is TGTGCCAGCAGCCCCACCCTGGCAGGGGGCTACACCTTC. The chain uses TRBV11-2 and TRBJ1-2; a weak D match, TRBD1 (5 bases). In germline, CDR1 is SGHAT, CDR2 FQNNGV. With 5 bases removed from V and 8 bases from J, the gap between germline ends came to 15 bases. This CDR3 region has 13 residues.

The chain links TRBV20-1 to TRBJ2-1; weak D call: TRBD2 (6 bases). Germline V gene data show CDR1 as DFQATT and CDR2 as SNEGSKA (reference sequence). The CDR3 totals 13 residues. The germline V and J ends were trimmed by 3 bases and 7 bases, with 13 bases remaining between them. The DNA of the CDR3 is TGCAGTGCTAGGATGGGACTCCGAAATGAGCAGTTCTTC. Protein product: CSARMGLRNEQFF.

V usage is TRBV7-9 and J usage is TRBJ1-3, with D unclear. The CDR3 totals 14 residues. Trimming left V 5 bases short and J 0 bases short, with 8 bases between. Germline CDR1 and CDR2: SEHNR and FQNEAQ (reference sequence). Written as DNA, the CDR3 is TGTGCCAGCAGCGCCGGGTCCTCTGGAAACACCATATATTTT. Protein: CASSAGSSGNTIYF. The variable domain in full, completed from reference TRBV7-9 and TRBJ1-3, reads DTGVSQNPRHKITKRGQNVTFRCDPISEHNRLYWYRQTLGQGPEFLTYFQNEAQLEKSRLLSDRFSAERPKGSFSTLEIQRTEQGDSAMYLCASSAGSSGNTIYFGEGSWLTVV.

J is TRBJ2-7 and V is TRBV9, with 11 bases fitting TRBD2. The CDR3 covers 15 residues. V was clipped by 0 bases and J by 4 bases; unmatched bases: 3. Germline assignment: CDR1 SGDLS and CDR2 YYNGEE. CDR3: CASSVGTSGGYEQYF. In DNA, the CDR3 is TGTGCCAGCAGCGTAGGAACTAGCGGGGGATACGAGCAGTACTTC.

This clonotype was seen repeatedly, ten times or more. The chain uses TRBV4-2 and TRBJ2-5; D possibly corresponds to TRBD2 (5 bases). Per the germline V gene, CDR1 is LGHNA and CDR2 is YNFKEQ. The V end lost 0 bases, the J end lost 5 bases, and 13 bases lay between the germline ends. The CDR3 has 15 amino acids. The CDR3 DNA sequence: TGTGCCAGCAGCCAAGACCCTAGCTCCGGGGAGACCCAGTACTTC. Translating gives CASSQDPSSGETQYF.

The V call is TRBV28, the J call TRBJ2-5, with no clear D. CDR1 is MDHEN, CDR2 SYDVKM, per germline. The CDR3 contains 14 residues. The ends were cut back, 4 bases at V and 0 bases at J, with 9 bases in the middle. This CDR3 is CASSSDANQETQYF. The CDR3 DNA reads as TGTGCCAGCAGTTCGGACGCTAACCAAGAGACCCAGTACTTC.